This TCR beta chain was recovered during a study of cytomegalovirus exposure and HLA in healthy donors. From germline, CDR1 is MNHNY and CDR2 SVGAGI (reference sequence). Trimming cost V 9 bases and J 2 bases, with 14 bases left between them. The length of the CDR3 is 14 residues. Researchers ran the PCR with 60 Vbeta and 13 Jbeta primers. Assay: immunoSEQ multiplex PCR; the TCRdb copy retains only in-frame clones and omits some. The sample includes around 150,000 clones, roughly 80% of them seen just once. The sequenced material came from PBMCs. The rearrangement joins TRBV6-6 to TRBJ1-3; tentatively, D is TRBD1 (5 bases). This clonotype originated in a woman in her 30s in good health and CMV-seropositive. As DNA, the CDR3 is TGTGCCAGTCAGGGAAGGGAAACTGGAAACACCATATATTTT. The encoded protein is CASQGRETGNTIYF.